This paragraph covers one TCR beta chain sequence. These data belong to a study of CD8 T cells in Susac syndrome. After extraction with the RNeasy kit, roughly 0.5 to 1 ug of the RNA was reverse transcribed using random hexamers. The TCR beta CDR3 was amplified by immunoSEQ multiplex PCR across 54 Vbeta, 13 Jbeta. TCRdb used MiXCR to reprocess the immunoSEQ multiplex PCR reads, holding one entry per CDR3 protein. The table lists 40,000 to 55,000 distinct CDR3 sequences, over 90% of them singletons. Deletions cut 0 bases from V and 6 bases from J, with 11 bases between. Germline loops: CDR1 MNHEY, CDR2 SVGAGI. This CDR3 region has 14 residues.

The receptor comes from a human donor in good health. The chain combines TRBV6-5 with TRBJ1-1, with a tentative D call TRBD1 (5 bases). The sequenced material came from CD8+ T cells from PBMCs. CDR3 loop: CASSYSTGAPEAFF. CDR3 DNA: TGTGCCAGCAGTTACTCGACTGGGGCCCCTGAAGCTTTCTTT.